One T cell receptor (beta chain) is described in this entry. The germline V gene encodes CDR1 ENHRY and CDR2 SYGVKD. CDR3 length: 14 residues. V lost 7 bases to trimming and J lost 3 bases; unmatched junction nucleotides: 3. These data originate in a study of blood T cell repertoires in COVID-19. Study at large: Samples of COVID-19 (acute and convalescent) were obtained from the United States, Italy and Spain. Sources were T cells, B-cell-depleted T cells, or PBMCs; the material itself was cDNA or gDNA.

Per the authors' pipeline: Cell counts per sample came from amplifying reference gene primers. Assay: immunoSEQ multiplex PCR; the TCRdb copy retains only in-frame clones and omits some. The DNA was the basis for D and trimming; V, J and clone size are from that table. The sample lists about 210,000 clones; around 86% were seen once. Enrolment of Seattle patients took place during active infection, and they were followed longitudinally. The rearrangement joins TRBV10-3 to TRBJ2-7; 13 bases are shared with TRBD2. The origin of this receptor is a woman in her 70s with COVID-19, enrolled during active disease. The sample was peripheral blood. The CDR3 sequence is CAIKGTSGNYEQYF. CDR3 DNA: TGTGCCATCAAGGGGACTAGCGGGAACTACGAGCAGTACTTC.